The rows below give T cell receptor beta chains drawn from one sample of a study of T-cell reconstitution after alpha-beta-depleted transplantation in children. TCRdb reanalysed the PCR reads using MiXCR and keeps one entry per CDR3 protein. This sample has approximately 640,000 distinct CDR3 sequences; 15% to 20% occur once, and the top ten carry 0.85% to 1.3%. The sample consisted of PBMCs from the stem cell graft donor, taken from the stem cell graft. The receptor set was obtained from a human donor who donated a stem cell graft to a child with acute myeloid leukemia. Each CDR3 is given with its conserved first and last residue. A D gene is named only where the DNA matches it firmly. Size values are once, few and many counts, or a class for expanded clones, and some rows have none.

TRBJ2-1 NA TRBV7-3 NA CASSEGGYNEQFF TGTGCCAGCAGCGAGGGGGGATACAATGAGCAGTTCTTC
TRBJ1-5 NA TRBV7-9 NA CASSLAYGAGDNQPQHF TGTGCCAGCAGCTTAGCGTACGGGGCCGGGGACAATCAGCCCCAGCATTTT
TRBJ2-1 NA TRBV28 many CASSLLSSHNEQFF TGTGCCAGCAGTTTATTGTCATCACACAATGAGCAGTTCTTC
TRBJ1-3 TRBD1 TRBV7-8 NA CASSPRGDMAGNTIYF TGTGCCAGCAGCCCCAGGGGGGACATGGCTGGAAACACCATATATTTT
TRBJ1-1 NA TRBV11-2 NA CASSPWTEGTEAFF TGTGCCAGCAGCCCGTGGACGGAGGGCACTGAAGCTTTCTTT
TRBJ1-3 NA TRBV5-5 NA CASSETEYQNTIYF TGTGCCAGCAGCGAGACAGAGTATCAAAACACCATATATTTT
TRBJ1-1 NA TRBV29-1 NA CSVEGNKNTEAFF TGCAGCGTTGAAGGGAACAAGAACACTGAAGCTTTCTTT
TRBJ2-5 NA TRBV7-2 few CASSTPGGRQETQYF TGTGCCAGCAGCACCCCAGGCGGGCGGCAAGAGACCCAGTACTTC
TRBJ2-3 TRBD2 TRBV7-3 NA CASSLAGGQVARTDTQYF TGTGCCAGCAGCTTAGCGGGGGGCCAGGTAGCACGCACAGATACGCAGTATTTT
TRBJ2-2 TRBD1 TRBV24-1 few CATSPHGTGTNTGELFF TGTGCCACCAGCCCCCATGGGACAGGGACGAACACCGGGGAGCTGTTTTTT
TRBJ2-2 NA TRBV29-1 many CSVSTPEWAAGELFF TGCAGCGTATCCACCCCTGAATGGGCGGCCGGGGAGCTGTTTTTT
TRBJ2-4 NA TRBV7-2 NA CASSFPGGSGKNIQYF TGTGCCAGCAGCTTCCCCGGGGGTTCCGGTAAAAACATTCAGTACTTC
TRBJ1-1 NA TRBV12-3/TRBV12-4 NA CASSPWANTEDFF TGTGCCAGCAGCCCCTGGGCGAACACTGAAGATTTCTTT
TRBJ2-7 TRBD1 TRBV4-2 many CASSQEWKDRGYEQYF TGTGCCAGCAGCCAAGAATGGAAAGACAGGGGCTACGAGCAGTACTTC
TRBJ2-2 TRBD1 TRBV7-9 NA CAGEQGAPTGELFF TGTGCCGGGGAACAGGGGGCGCCGACCGGGGAGCTGTTTTTT
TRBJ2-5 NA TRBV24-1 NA CATSDLSRETQYF TGTGCCACCAGTGATTTAAGTCGAGAGACCCAGTACTTC
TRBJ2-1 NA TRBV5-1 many CASSLGRDSPYNEQFF TGCGCCAGCAGCTTAGGGCGGGACAGCCCCTACAATGAGCAGTTCTTC
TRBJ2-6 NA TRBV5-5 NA CASSLVTDSGANVLTF TGTGCCAGCAGCTTGGTGACAGATTCTGGGGCCAACGTCCTGACTTTC
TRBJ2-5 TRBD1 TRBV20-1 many CSASRVRGLGETQYF TGCAGTGCTAGTAGGGTCAGGGGGCTTGGAGAGACCCAGTACTTC
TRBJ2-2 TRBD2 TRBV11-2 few CASSLLKRGAGTGELFF TGTGCCAGCAGCTTATTAAAGCGGGGGGCGGGCACCGGGGAGCTGTTTTTT
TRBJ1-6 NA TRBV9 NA CASSVTGLSPLHF TGTGCCAGCAGCGTTACAGGCCTCTCACCCCTCCACTTT
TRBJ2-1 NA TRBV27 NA CASYGSYNEQFF TGTGCCTCTTATGGCTCCTACAATGAGCAGTTCTTC
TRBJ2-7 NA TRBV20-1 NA CSARDTSGPSYEQYF TGCAGTGCTAGAGATACCAGCGGGCCCTCCTACGAGCAGTACTTC
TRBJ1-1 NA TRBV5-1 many CASSVGTNTEAFF TGCGCCAGCAGCGTCGGGACAAACACTGAAGCTTTCTTT
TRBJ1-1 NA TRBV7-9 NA CASSFAGPTTRNTEAFF TGTGCCAGCAGCTTCGCCGGGCCTACCACGAGGAACACTGAAGCTTTCTTT
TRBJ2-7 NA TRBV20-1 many CSATLAAYEQYF TGCAGTGCTACCTTAGCGGCCTACGAGCAGTACTTC
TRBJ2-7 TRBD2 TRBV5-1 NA CASSSTLLAGSSYEQYF TGCGCCAGCAGCTCGACCTTACTAGCGGGTAGCTCCTACGAGCAGTACTTC
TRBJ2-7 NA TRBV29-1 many CSVEDPRGGTYEQYF TGCAGCGTTGAAGATCCGAGGGGCGGTACCTACGAGCAGTACTTC
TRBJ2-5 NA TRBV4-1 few CASSQVALEEGETQYF TGCGCCAGCAGCCAAGTTGCCCTTGAGGAGGGAGAGACCCAGTACTTC
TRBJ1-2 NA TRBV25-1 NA CASSETGTGRDSYGYTF TGTGCCAGCAGTGAAACAGGAACAGGGAGGGACTCCTATGGCTACACCTTC
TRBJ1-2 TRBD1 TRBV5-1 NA CASSTGQGAPALYGYTF TGCGCCAGCAGCACGGGACAGGGGGCTCCGGCCCTCTATGGCTACACCTTC
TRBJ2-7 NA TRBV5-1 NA CASSLTDSPRSYEQYF TGCGCCAGCAGCTTGACGGACAGTCCCCGCTCCTACGAGCAGTACTTC
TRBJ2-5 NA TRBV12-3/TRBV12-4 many CASSFSGDQETQYF TGTGCCAGCAGTTTTTCAGGGGACCAAGAGACCCAGTACTTC
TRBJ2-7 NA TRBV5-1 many CASSYQTGPYEQYF TGCGCCAGCAGCTACCAAACAGGGCCCTACGAGCAGTACTTC
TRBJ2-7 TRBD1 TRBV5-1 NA CASSLGQGDNEQYF TGCGCCAGCAGCTTGGGGCAGGGGGACAACGAGCAGTACTTC
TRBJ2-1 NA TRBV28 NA CASSTLRGSSYNEQFF TGTGCCAGCAGTACATTGAGGGGGAGCTCCTACAATGAGCAGTTCTTC
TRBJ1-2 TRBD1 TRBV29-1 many CSVEIGGPRYGYTF TGCAGCGTTGAAATAGGGGGCCCTAGGTATGGCTACACCTTC
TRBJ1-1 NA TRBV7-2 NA CASSLGYARNEAFF TGTGCCAGCAGCTTAGGATACGCACGGAACGAAGCTTTCTTT
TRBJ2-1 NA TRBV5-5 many CASSLAPRDEQFF TGTGCCAGCAGCTTGGCCCCCCGGGATGAGCAGTTCTTC
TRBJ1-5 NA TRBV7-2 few CASSLNLRSNQPQHF TGTGCCAGCAGCTTAAACCTCAGAAGCAATCAGCCCCAGCATTTT
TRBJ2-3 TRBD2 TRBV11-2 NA CASSVGTRSTDTQYF TGTGCCAGCAGCGTCGGGACTAGGAGCACAGATACGCAGTATTTT
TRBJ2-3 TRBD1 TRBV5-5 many CASSLVQGAGDTQYF TGTGCCAGCAGCTTGGTTCAGGGGGCGGGAGATACGCAGTATTTT
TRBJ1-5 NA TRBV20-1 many CSASEAGYQPQHF TGCAGTGCTAGTGAGGCGGGCTATCAGCCCCAGCATTTT
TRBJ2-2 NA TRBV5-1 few CASSLSGRRNTGELFF TGCGCCAGCTCCTTGTCGGGCCGGAGGAACACCGGGGAGCTGTTTTTT
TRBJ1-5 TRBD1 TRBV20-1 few CSARRTGERNQPQHF TGCAGTGCTCGCCGGACAGGGGAACGTAATCAGCCCCAGCATTTT
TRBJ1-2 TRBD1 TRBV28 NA CASKTLDRGGGYTF TGTGCCAGCAAAACCTTGGACAGGGGCGGTGGCTACACCTTC
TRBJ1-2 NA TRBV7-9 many CASSFGTVDGYTF TGTGCCAGCAGCTTCGGTACAGTTGATGGCTACACCTTC
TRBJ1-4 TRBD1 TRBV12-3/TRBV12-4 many CASSLEGADEKLFF TGTGCCAGCAGTTTAGAGGGGGCCGATGAAAAACTGTTTTTT
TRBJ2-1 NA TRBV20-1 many CSALRDSEGFF TGCAGTGCTCTTCGGGACTCCGAGGGGTTCTTC
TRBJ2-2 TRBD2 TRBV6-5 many CASSYLNSGGAGELFF TGTGCCAGCAGTTACCTCAATAGCGGGGGGGCAGGGGAGCTGTTTTTT
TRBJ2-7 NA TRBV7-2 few CASSLDGQGVPYEQYF TGTGCCAGCAGCTTAGACGGCCAGGGAGTCCCTTACGAGCAGTACTTC